This T cell receptor (beta chain) appears in the sequencing data of a study of cytomegalovirus exposure and HLA in healthy donors. Findings and caveats of the study: A later analysis found common viral pathogens apparently linked to several of the most significant clusters.

This CDR3 spans 15 amino acids. V was shortened by 0 bases and J by 2 bases, with 10 bases between the two germline ends. Per the germline V gene, CDR1 is SGHNT and CDR2 is YYREEE (reference sequence). The PCR was carried out with 60 Vbeta primers and 13 Jbeta primers. Original handling: The authors later counted 65 million to 90 million unique TCR beta chains, 9 million to 12 million of them shared. TCRdb's copy holds only in-frame clones and misses some; the assay was immunoSEQ multiplex PCR. The D gene and trimming were derived from the DNA, and the V and J assignments and clone size from that table. Of 160,000 or so clones in the sample, approximately 80% were seen once. As regards this clone: Its target is not known.

This receptor was obtained from a man younger than 45 in good health and CMV-seronegative. This rearrangement joins TRBV5-4 to TRBJ2-3; D not certain. The sample taken for sequencing was PBMCs. This CDR3 is CASSLALTFTDTQYF. The CDR3 coding sequence is TGTGCCAGCAGCTTGGCCCTGACTTTCACAGATACGCAGTATTTT.